This TCR beta chain was recorded in a study of blood T cell repertoires in COVID-19 (dated by TCRdb to about 2020). Looking at the study overall: Samples from collaborators originated in the United States, Italy and Spain and spanned both the acute and convalescent phases of COVID-19. Where available, HLA class I and class II types were obtained from metadata supplied by the sample provider rather than from assay-based typing. Nearly every sample came with metadata listing a de-identified subject ID, COVID-19 status, age in years and sex. The repertoires were made available in a free public database intended to serve as a resource for research on the immune response to SARS-CoV-2. Deeply sampled blood TCRbeta repertoires from subjects exposed to, actively infected with, or recovered from COVID-19 were included in the dataset. Samples came from the ongoing ImmuneRACE study (first 160 participants) plus 1,254 subjects from 6 global collaborators. The prospective study material was composed of cDNA or gDNA derived from T cells, B-cell-depleted T cells, or PBMCs.

One collaborating source in Seattle enrolled patients while the patients were actively infected and followed the patients over time throughout the course of disease. The collaborating institutions used their own protocols to collect whole blood in K2EDTA tubes. For TCRbeta analysis, collaborators shipped samples as frozen whole blood, isolated PBMCs, or DNA extracted from either of those sample types. CDR1 and CDR2 are read off the germline V gene as MNHEY and SVGAGI. A distance of 14 bases separates the germline ends of V and J, which lose 2 bases and 4 bases respectively. Measured from the cysteine to the phenylalanine, the CDR3 is 15 residues long. Just CDR3 DNA is preserved here, 45 bases in frame from base 1. TCRbeta CDR3 regions were amplified from genomic DNA by means of the immunoSEQ Assay, a bias-controlled multiplex PCR. The source study handled its data this way. Within the assay, amplification of reference gene primers was used to estimate how many nucleated cells each sample contained. To quantify the absolute abundance of each unique TCRbeta CDR3 rearrangement, sequence reads were collapsed and filtered. For each sample, productive Simpson clonality was calculated as the square root of Simpson's diversity index over productive rearrangements. What TCRdb holds here is the immuneACCESS table cut down to in-frame rearrangements. Part of the clones is not present; checked against another copy, under half of the missing clones reflect an unresolved V gene, and the others are unexplained. The V and J calls and clone size come from that table; D and trimming were worked out from the DNA. This sample lists fewer than 200,000 clones; approximately 91% were detected once. Together, the top ten hold around 4.8% of the sample.

The full study reports these points: Clinical and demographic metadata were provided uncurated, with the amount varying by source and participant.

Comment on this clone: Its cognate antigen has yet to be identified. The input lacks base qualities; no much larger clone sits a single base away.

The chain is encoded by TRBV6-5 joined to TRBJ2-5, with no confidently assigned D gene. This clonotype was obtained from a man younger than 30 with COVID-19, enrolled during active disease. The specimen sequenced was peripheral blood. The nucleotides read TGTGCCAGCAGTTACCTACCCGGTAGAATAGAGACCCAGTACTTC. It is translated as CASSYLPGRIETQYF.